This T cell receptor (beta chain) comes out of a study of prognosis after radiotherapy for stage I lung cancer. Germline lookup yields CDR1 SGHDN and CDR2 FVKESK. The CDR3 runs to 16 residues. V dropped 0 bases and J dropped 4 bases, with 15 bases sitting between them. In its sample, this clonotype was seen many times. The antigen is undetermined. Amplicons of TCR beta CDR3 were generated from genomic DNA by two-round multiplex PCR. For every TRBV and TRBJ gene, a specific primer was used in first-round PCR. TCRdb reprocessed the multiplex PCR reads with MiXCR, giving one entry per CDR3 protein. The sample has under 55,000 distinct CDR3 sequences, 30% to 35% seen once; the top ten hold approximately 9%. The study, taken as a whole, reports: The question of whether the expanded TCR clones were tumor-specific was not determined.

V usage is TRBV14 and J usage is TRBJ2-5; D may match TRBD1 or TRBD2 (6 bases each). The sample here was PBMCs, taken before or after stereotactic body radiation therapy (not recorded which). The sequence came from a donor at least 50 years old with non-small cell lung cancer. The CDR3 spells CASSQDRGTRTETQYF. CDR3 nucleotide sequence: TGTGCCAGCAGCCAAGATAGGGGGACTCGAACAGAGACCCAGTACTTC.